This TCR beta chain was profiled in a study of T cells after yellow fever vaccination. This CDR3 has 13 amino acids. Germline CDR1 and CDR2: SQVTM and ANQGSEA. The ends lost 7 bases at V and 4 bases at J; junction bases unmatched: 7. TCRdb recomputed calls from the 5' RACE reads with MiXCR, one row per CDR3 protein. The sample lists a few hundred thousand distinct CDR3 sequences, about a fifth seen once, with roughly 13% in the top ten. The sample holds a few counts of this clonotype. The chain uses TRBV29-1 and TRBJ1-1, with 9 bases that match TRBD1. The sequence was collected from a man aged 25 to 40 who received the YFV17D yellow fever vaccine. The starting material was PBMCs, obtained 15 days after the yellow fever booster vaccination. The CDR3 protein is CSAMGQGGTEAFF. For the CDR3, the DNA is TGCAGCGCTATGGGACAGGGCGGCACTGAAGCTTTCTTT.